The rows below give T cell receptor beta chains drawn from one sample of a study of cytomegalovirus exposure and HLA in healthy donors. Generated by immunoSEQ multiplex PCR, the TCRdb table keeps only in-frame clones and is missing some. This table has more than 90,000 clones, about 78% appearing once. Material: PBMCs. The receptors derive from a woman aged 35 to 49 in good health and CMV-seronegative. Each CDR3 is given with its conserved first and last residue. A D gene is named only where the DNA matches it firmly. Clone size is given for some rows only: seen once, a few or many times, or a class if the clone is expanded.

d_gene	v_gene	j_gene	abundance	CDR3nt	CDR3aa
NA	TRBV28	TRBJ2-7	NA	TGTGCCAGCAGTCCACAGGGTATCCTCTCCTACGAGCAGTACTTC	CASSPQGILSYEQYF
NA	TRBV5-1	TRBJ1-2	once	TGCGCCAGCAGCTTGGATCGACAGGCTCATGGCTACACCTTC	CASSLDRQAHGYTF
NA	TRBV2	TRBJ2-1	NA	TGTGCCAGCAGTGAAGGGTTGGGGGCCTTGTACAATGAGCAGTTCTTC	CASSEGLGALYNEQFF
NA	TRBV5-8	TRBJ1-6	NA	TGTGCCAGCAGCTTGGACAGGGTGTCGAATTCACCCCTCCACTTT	CASSLDRVSNSPLHF
NA	TRBV4-3	TRBJ1-2	NA	TGCGCCAGCAGCTCAACGGTGGGCGCCCTCTATGGCTACACCTTC	CASSSTVGALYGYTF
TRBD2	TRBV5-6	TRBJ2-1	once	TGTGCCAGCAGCTTGGCAGGGACTAGATTATTCAATGAGCAGTTCTTC	CASSLAGTRLFNEQFF
NA	TRBV18	TRBJ1-3	NA	TGTGCCAGCTCTCGGGGGGAAAGCCACTCTGGAAACACCATATATTTT	CASSRGESHSGNTIYF
TRBD2	TRBV10-3	TRBJ2-1	few	TGTGCCATCAGTCGCGGGAGCTCCTACAATGAGCAGTTCTTC	CAISRGSSYNEQFF
TRBD1	TRBV28	TRBJ2-7	NA	TGTGCCAGCAGTCGACCCCGGGACAGTCCCCTGTTAGCGTACTTC	CASSRPRDSPLLAYF
TRBD1	TRBV29-1	TRBJ1-1	few	TGCAGCGTCTGGGCAGGGGGCGGCACTGAAGCTTTCTTT	CSVWAGGGTEAFF
TRBD1	TRBV4-2	TRBJ1-2	NA	TGTGCCAGCAGCCCCTCAGACAGGGGGGATGGCTACACCTTC	CASSPSDRGDGYTF
NA	TRBV6-1	TRBJ1-3	NA	TGTGCCAGCAGTGAAGCCCGCTCTGGAAACACCATATATTTT	CASSEARSGNTIYF
TRBD2	TRBV6-1	TRBJ2-7	NA	TGTGCCAGCAGTACGATGGGGGGGGGAACCTACGAGCAGTACTTC	CASSTMGGGTYEQYF
TRBD1	TRBV7-2	TRBJ1-1	NA	TGTGCCAGCAGCTTAGCGCTCAGGGGGCGCAGAGGAACTGAAGCTTTCTTT	CASSLALRGRRGTEAFF
NA	TRBV9	TRBJ2-3	NA	TGTGCCAGCAGCAGGGGGGATACGCAGTATTTT	CASSRGDTQYF
NA	TRBV19	TRBJ1-4	NA	TGTGCCAGCTCCAGGACAACTAATGAAAAACTGTTTTTT	CASSRTTNEKLFF
TRBD2	TRBV27	TRBJ2-1	NA	TGTGCCAGCAGTGTCCGACTAGCGGGAGGGGTCTACAATGAGCAGTTCTTC	CASSVRLAGGVYNEQFF
NA	TRBV5-5	TRBJ2-1	once	TGTGCCAGCAGCTTACGGGGTGAGGATGAGCAGTTCTTC	CASSLRGEDEQFF
TRBD2	TRBV29-1	TRBJ2-7	NA	TGCAGCGTTACAAGGACTAGTGAGCCCTACGAGCAGTACTTC	CSVTRTSEPYEQYF
TRBD1	TRBV5-1	TRBJ1-3	NA	TGCGCCAGCAGCTTGGGGGACAGGGGGCCTGGAAACACCATATATTTT	CASSLGDRGPGNTIYF
TRBD2	TRBV9	TRBJ2-2	once	TGTGCCAGCAGCGTAGTGGTGCTAGCGGGAGAAACCGGGGAGCTGTTTTTT	CASSVVVLAGETGELFF
TRBD1	TRBV11-2	TRBJ2-7	NA	TGTGCCAGCAGCTTAAACAGGGGCTACGAGCAGTACTTC	CASSLNRGYEQYF
NA	TRBV28	TRBJ1-1	NA	TGTGCCAGCAGTTATCCAGGCGGGCCTAACACTGAAGCTTTCTTT	CASSYPGGPNTEAFF
TRBD1	TRBV28	TRBJ2-2	NA	TGTGCCAGCAGCCTCCGGGACAGGTTTGAGGGCGGGGAGCTGTTTTTT	CASSLRDRFEGGELFF
TRBD1	TRBV18	TRBJ2-2	NA	TGTGCCAGCTCACTATTGGGACAGACCACCGGGGAGCTGTTTTTT	CASSLLGQTTGELFF
TRBD2	TRBV29-1	TRBJ2-3	NA	TGCAGCTGGGGGGGGCTAGCGGGTAGCACAGATACGCAGTATTTT	CSWGGLAGSTDTQYF
TRBD2	TRBV7-3	TRBJ2-3	NA	TGTGCCAGCAGCTCCCCCCCCGGGACTAGCGGGAGCACAGATACGCAGTATTTT	CASSSPPGTSGSTDTQYF
NA	TRBV28	TRBJ1-5	NA	TGTGCCAGCAGTTTGTCCGGGGAAGGTCAGCCCCAGCATTTT	CASSLSGEGQPQHF
NA	TRBV19	TRBJ2-7	once	TGTGCCAGTAGTATGCGTCACAGGGTGAGGGACGAGCAGTACTTC	CASSMRHRVRDEQYF
NA	TRBV29-1	TRBJ2-5	NA	TGCAGCGCTGAGGCCTCCCGGGACTCCTCGTACTTC	CSAEASRDSSYF
TRBD2	TRBV5-1	TRBJ2-5	NA	TGCGCCAGCGGCTTGACGGGGGGGGGATCCCAAGAGACCCAGTACTTC	CASGLTGGGSQETQYF
NA	TRBV6-6	TRBJ1-5	NA	TGTGCCAGCAGTTACGGGGCAAATCAGCCCCAGCATTTT	CASSYGANQPQHF
NA	TRBV28	TRBJ1-1	NA	TGTGCCAGCAGTTTTTTCGGGGGGAACACTGAAACTTTCTTT	CASSFFGGNTETFF
NA	TRBV6-1	TRBJ2-1	NA	TGTGCCAGTTCAGTCCTAGCGCGACGAAATGAGCAGTTCTTC	CASSVLARRNEQFF
NA	TRBV28	TRBJ1-1	NA	TGTGCCAGCAGGTCTTCGGGACTCCTCAGGGATGCTTTCTTT	CASRSSGLLRDAFF
NA	TRBV5-6	TRBJ2-7	few	TGTGCCAGCAGCGGAGGCTCCTACGAGCAGTACTTC	CASSGGSYEQYF
NA	TRBV7-9	TRBJ1-1	NA	TGTGCCAGCAGCCCGGGGGGCACTGAAGCTTTCTTT	CASSPGGTEAFF
NA	TRBV6-4	TRBJ2-2	NA	TGTGCCAGCAGTCCCCATCGAGTGGGGCGGGACGGGGAGCTGTTTTTT	CASSPHRVGRDGELFF
TRBD2	TRBV29-1	TRBJ2-1	NA	TGCAGCGGACGTCGAGGACTAGCCCGTGGGGAGTTCTTC	CSGRRGLARGEFF
TRBD1	TRBV10-3	TRBJ2-1	NA	TGTGCCATCAGAGGGACAGGGGATAACAATGAGCAGTTCTTC	CAIRGTGDNNEQFF
NA	TRBV11-2	TRBJ2-3	few	TGTGCCAGCAGCTTTGCGGGCGGCGGGGATACGCAGTATTTT	CASSFAGGGDTQYF
TRBD1	TRBV5-6	TRBJ1-2	few	TGTGCCAGCAGCTTGGCAGGGGGACGGTACTATGGCTACACCTTC	CASSLAGGRYYGYTF
TRBD1	TRBV9	TRBJ1-2	NA	TGTGCCAGCAGCGGCCAGAAATTGGAGACAGGGGTGAGGTATGGCTACACCTTC	CASSGQKLETGVRYGYTF
TRBD2	TRBV5-4	TRBJ2-1	NA	TGTGCCAGCAGGCTCGGACTAGCGGGAGAGTACAATGAGCAGTTCTTC	CASRLGLAGEYNEQFF
NA	TRBV5-4	TRBJ2-7	NA	TGTGCCAGCAGCTGGGAAAGGCAGGGTTACGAGCAGTACTTC	CASSWERQGYEQYF
TRBD2	TRBV5-1	TRBJ2-2	NA	TGCGCCAGCAGCCCCCGGACTAGCGGGAGATTGGTGGCCGGGGAGCTGTTTTTT	CASSPRTSGRLVAGELFF
TRBD1	TRBV27	TRBJ2-1	NA	TGTGCCAGCAGTTTCGGGACAGGGGTCAACAATGAGCAGTTCTTC	CASSFGTGVNNEQFF
NA	TRBV5-4	TRBJ1-5	NA	TGTGCCAGCAGCTTACAGGGTGGCAATCAGCCCCAGCATTTT	CASSLQGGNQPQHF
NA	TRBV15	TRBJ2-5	NA	TGTGCCACCAGCACCGGACAGTACCAAGAGACCCAGTACTTC	CATSTGQYQETQYF
NA	TRBV4-1	TRBJ2-7	NA	TGCGCCAGCAGCCAAGAACTAACCTACGAGCAGTACTTC	CASSQELTYEQYF
TRBD1	TRBV14	TRBJ1-2	NA	TGTGCCAGCAGCCAAGGGGCGTGGGACAGATACTATGGCTACACCTTC	CASSQGAWDRYYGYTF
TRBD1	TRBV7-8	TRBJ1-6	NA	TGTGCCAGCAGCTTACCCCCCAGGGGGCGGAATAATTCACCCCTCCACTTT	CASSLPPRGRNNSPLHF
NA	TRBV7-7	TRBJ1-4	NA	TGTGCTAGCAGCCCAATCGCGAGGGAAAAACTGTTTTTT	CASSPIAREKLFF
NA	TRBV2	TRBJ1-5	NA	TGTGCCAGCAGTCTCCAAGCCTATCAGCCCCAGCATTTT	CASSLQAYQPQHF
NA	TRBV5-1	TRBJ2-1	NA	TGCGCCAGCAGCTTGGACCCTACTTCCGGGAGCTCCTACAATGAGCAGTTCTTC	CASSLDPTSGSSYNEQFF
TRBD1	TRBV28	TRBJ1-2	NA	TGTGCCAGCAGTTCGACAGGGGGCACGTATGGCTACCCCTTC	CASSSTGGTYGYPF
TRBD2	TRBV6-5	TRBJ2-1	NA	TGTGCCAGCAGTTACTCCGGACTAGCGTCGGTGAATGAGCAGTTCTTC	CASSYSGLASVNEQFF
TRBD1	TRBV19	TRBJ2-1	NA	TGTGCCAGTACCGGGACAGTGTACAATGAGCAGTTCTTC	CASTGTVYNEQFF
NA	TRBV28	TRBJ2-7	NA	TGTGCCAGCAGTTTAACCCAGGTACGCTACGAGCAGTACTTC	CASSLTQVRYEQYF